This T cell receptor beta chain was observed in a study of T-cell memory formation after mild COVID-19. Study findings and constraints: Contracting CD8+ clones were enriched in EMRA, CD4+ mainly in CM and EM.

The germline V gene encodes CDR1 SGHTA and CDR2 FQGNSA. Trimming shortened V by 5 bases and J by 2 bases, and 9 bases separated the two germline ends. The CDR3 runs to 13 residues. With regard to this clonotype: Its antigen is not identified.

A 5'RACE reaction primed in the constant segment made cDNA libraries of TCR alpha and TCR beta, and these carried sample barcodes and UMIs. From the 5' RACE reads, TCRdb called clonotypes with MiXCR, one entry per CDR3 protein. Among around 210,000 distinct CDR3 sequences, around 8.8% were seen once, and the ten largest hold 3.5% to 4%. This chain connects TRBV7-2 to TRBJ2-5; perhaps TRBD1 as D (6 bases). The origin of this receptor is a man aged 18-30 years who had mild COVID-19 (a few samples of this study predate the infection). Cell type and time point are not known. Sequenced sample: PBMCs or a T cell subset sorted from them (not recorded which). In DNA form, the CDR3 reads TGTGCCAGCAGCCACGGACAGCAAGAGACCCAGTACTTC. Encoded protein: CASSHGQQETQYF. Together with reference TRBV7-2 and TRBJ2-5, the CDR3 gives the full variable domain: GAGVSQSPSNKVTEKGKDVELRCDPISGHTALYWYRQSLGQGLEFLIYFQGNSAPDKSGLPSDRFSAERTGGSVSTLTIQRTQQEDSAVYLCASSHGQQETQYFGPGTRLLVL.